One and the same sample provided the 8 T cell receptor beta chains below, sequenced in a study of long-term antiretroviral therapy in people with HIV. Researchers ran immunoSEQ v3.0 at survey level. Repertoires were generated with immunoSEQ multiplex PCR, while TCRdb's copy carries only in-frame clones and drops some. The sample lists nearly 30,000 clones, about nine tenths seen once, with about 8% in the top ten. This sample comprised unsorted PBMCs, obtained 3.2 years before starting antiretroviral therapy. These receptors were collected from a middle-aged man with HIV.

The CDR3 loop is CASSLERTSSYEQYF. Here the CDR3 DNA reads TGTGCCAGCAGCTTAGAGAGGACTAGTTCCTACGAGCAGTACTTC. The chain couples TRBV7-2 to TRBJ2-7, with 7 bases identical to TRBD2. CDR3 size: 15 residues. CDR1 and CDR2 (germline): SGHTA, FQGNSA. The trim removed 1 base at V and 1 base at J, leaving 4 bases unmatched.

CDR3 DNA: TGTGCCAGCGGATCAAACACCATATATTTT. It specifies CASGSNTIYF. The chain links TRBV2 to TRBJ1-3; no clear D gene. V shed 8 bases and J shed 6 bases, with 5 bases lying between them. CDR1 SNHLY and CDR2 FYNNEI come from the germline V gene. This CDR3 has 10 residues. Variable domain in full (rest from reference TRBV2 and TRBJ1-3): EPEVTQTPSHQVTQMGQEVILRCVPISNHLYFYWYRQILGQKVEFLVSFYNNEISEKSEIFDDQFSVERPDGSNFTLKIRSTKLEDSAMYFCASGSNTIYFGEGSWLTVV.

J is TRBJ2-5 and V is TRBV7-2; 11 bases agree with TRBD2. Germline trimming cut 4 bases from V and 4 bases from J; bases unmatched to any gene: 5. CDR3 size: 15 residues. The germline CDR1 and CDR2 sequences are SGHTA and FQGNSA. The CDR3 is CASSSGTSGIETQYF. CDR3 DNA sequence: TGTGCCAGCAGCTCCGGGACTAGCGGAATAGAGACCCAGTACTTC.

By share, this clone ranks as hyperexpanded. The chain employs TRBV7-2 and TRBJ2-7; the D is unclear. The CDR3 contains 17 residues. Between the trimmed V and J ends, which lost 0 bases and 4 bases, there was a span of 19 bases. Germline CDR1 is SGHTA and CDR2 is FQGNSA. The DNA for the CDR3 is TGTGCCAGCAGCTTAGCCCCTCCCTCAGGTGGCCTGTACGAGCAGTACTTC. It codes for CASSLAPPSGGLYEQYF.

CDR3 protein: CASSSAGGANTGELFF. CDR3 DNA sequence: TGTGCCAGCAGCTCCGCCGGGGGCGCGAACACCGGGGAGCTGTTTTTT. The rearrangement joins TRBV7-9 to TRBJ2-2; D is possibly TRBD1 or TRBD2 (6 bases each). The CDR3 is 16 residues long. The germline gives CDR1 SEHNR, CDR2 FQNEAQ (reference sequence). V lost 4 bases, J lost 0 bases, and 12 bases lay in between.

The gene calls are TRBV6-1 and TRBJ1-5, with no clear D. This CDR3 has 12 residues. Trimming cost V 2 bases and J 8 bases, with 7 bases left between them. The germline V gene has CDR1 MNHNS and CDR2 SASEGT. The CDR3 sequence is CASSEILEPQHF. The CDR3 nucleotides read TGTGCCAGCAGTGAAATATTGGAGCCCCAGCATTTT.

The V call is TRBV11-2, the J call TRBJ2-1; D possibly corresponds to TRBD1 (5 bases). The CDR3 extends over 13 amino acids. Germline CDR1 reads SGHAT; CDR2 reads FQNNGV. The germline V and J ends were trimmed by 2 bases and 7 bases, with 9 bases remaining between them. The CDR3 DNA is TGTGCCAGCAGCTTAAATAGGGGTAATGAGCAGTTCTTC. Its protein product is CASSLNRGNEQFF.

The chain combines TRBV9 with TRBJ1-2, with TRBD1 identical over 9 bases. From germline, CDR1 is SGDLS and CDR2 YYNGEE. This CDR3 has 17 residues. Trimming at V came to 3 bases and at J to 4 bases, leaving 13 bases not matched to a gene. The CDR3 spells CASSGRTGARPGYGYTF. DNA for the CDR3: TGTGCCAGCAGCGGAAGGACAGGGGCCAGACCGGGCTATGGCTACACCTTC.